The next 15 T cell receptor beta chains were all read from a single sample in a study of post-analysis software for immune sequencing data. Findings of the study overall: The study found TRBV5-6, TRBV5-1 and TRBV20-1 among four to six TRBV segments more frequent in patients than controls.

Each TCR beta cDNA library carried unique molecular identifiers. MiXCR, run by TCRdb on the PCR reads, gives a single entry per CDR3 protein. Seen here are hundreds of thousands of distinct CDR3 sequences, 25% to 30% observed once, and the top ten hold 0.56%. The antigens for these receptors are not known. The sample was blood. The receptors were gathered from a girl aged 10 to 17 with multiple sclerosis.

Concerning this clonotype itself: Germline is not matched at one junction end, which may reflect a read error. The rearrangement joins TRBV10-3 to TRBJ2-1; D unresolved. CDR1 is ENHRY, CDR2 SYGVKD, per germline. This CDR3 is 13 amino acids long. CDR3 protein: CAISESSGNGQFF. The CDR3, as DNA: TGTGCCATCAGTGAGTCGTCTGGGAATGGGCAGTTCTTC.

Worth noting for this clonotype: The missing conserved phenylalanine or tryptophan at the end of this CDR3 makes a read error likely. This sequence joins TRBV12-3 or TRBV12-4 and TRBJ1-2; 8 nucleotides agree with TRBD1. The ends lost 4 bases at V and 8 bases at J; junction bases unmatched: 15. CDR3 length: 16 amino acids. The CDR3 coding sequence is TGTGCCAGCAGTTACAACCCACGGACAGGGTCTAACGGCTACACCTGC. It yields the protein CASSYNPRTGSNGYTC.

The chain couples TRBV29-1 to TRBJ1-2; maybe TRBD1 (6 bases). With 3 bases removed from V and 7 bases from J, the gap between germline ends came to 21 bases. CDR3 length: 15 residues. Germline V gene sequence: CDR1 SQVTM, CDR2 ANQGSEA. CDR3 sequence (DNA): TGCAGCGTTGACCCCTCGAGAGGCAGGGGTCGTGGCTACACCTTC. Protein: CSVDPSRGRGRGYTF.

CDR3 residues: CRAGIKVLEQYF. The CDR3 nucleotides are TGCAGGGCTGGGATCAAGGTCCTCGAGCAGTACTTC. The chain combines TRBV20-1 with TRBJ2-5, with D uncertain. The tail of the sequence fits TRBJ2-7 better, so the J call may be wrong. The length of the CDR3 is 12 residues. Germline V lookup: CDR1 DFQATT, CDR2 SNEGSKA (reference sequence).

The chain has TRBV19 and TRBJ2-1; maybe TRBD2 (5 bases). Germline values: CDR1 LNHDA, CDR2 SQIVND (reference sequence). The CDR3 is 13 amino acids. Trimming took off 11 bases at V and 2 bases at J, with 13 bases between the two ends. CDR3 in amino acids: CASEADPYNEQFF. CDR3 DNA: TGTGCCTCGGAAGCGGATCCCTACAATGAGCAGTTCTTC. The full variable domain, rest sourced from reference TRBV19 and TRBJ2-1, is DGGITQSPKYLFRKEGQNVTLSCEQNLNHDAMYWYRQDPGQGLRLIYYSQIVNDFQKGDIAEGYSVSREKKESFPLTVTSAQKNPTAFYLCASEADPYNEQFFGPGTRLTVL.

This chain uses TRBV10-2 with TRBJ2-3; D perhaps matches TRBD2 (7 bases). Germline-derived CDR1 and CDR2 are WSHSY and SAAADI. CDR3 length equals 16 residues. The V gene lost 6 bases and the J gene lost 2 bases, with 18 bases spanning the gap. CDR3 sequence: CASSQPGGGDTDTQYF. In nucleotides, the CDR3 is TGCGCCAGCAGCCAGCCAGGCGGGGGCGACACAGATACGCAGTATTTT.

This clonotype was seen a few times. The chain combines TRBV12-3 or TRBV12-4 with TRBJ2-4; D uncertain. There are 14 residues in the CDR3. The V gene lost 3 bases and the J gene lost 9 bases, with 15 bases spanning the gap. The CDR3 loop is CASSFMGGPAIQYF. CDR3 in DNA: TGTGCCAGCAGTTTTATGGGCGGTCCGGCCATTCAGTACTTC.

The sample holds a few counts of this clonotype. The rearrangement uses TRBV20-1 and TRBJ1-5; 8 nucleotides line up with TRBD1. This CDR3 comprises 17 residues. J lost 0 bases, V lost 2 bases, and 9 bases had no gene match. Germline CDR1 reads DFQATT; CDR2 reads SNEGSKA (reference sequence). The CDR3 nucleotides read TGCAGTGCTAGACCCGACAGGGGATATTATAGCAATCAGCCCCAGCATTTT. Translating it yields CSARPDRGYYSNQPQHF.

The V gene is TRBV27, the J gene TRBJ2-5; D is uncertain. The V gene's germline CDR1 is MNHEY and CDR2 SMNVEV (reference sequence). The V gene lost 5 bases and the J gene lost 5 bases, with 21 bases spanning the gap. The CDR3 loop spans 16 amino acids. CDR3 sequence (DNA): TGTGCCAGCAGTCTAAGATGGGATGAATGGACGGAGACCCAGTACTTC. It specifies CASSLRWDEWTETQYF.

The chain combines TRBV5-1 with TRBJ2-3, with 9 bases matching TRBD2. The CDR3 consists of 16 residues. The germline V gene has CDR1 SGHRS and CDR2 YFSETQ. V gave up 1 base and J gave up 0 bases; unmatched junction bases: 3. CDR3 loop: CASSLLLAGSTDTQYF. DNA for the CDR3: TGCGCCAGCAGCTTGTTGCTAGCGGGGAGCACAGATACGCAGTATTTT.

This chain connects TRBV7-9 to TRBJ2-6, with 8 bases matching TRBD1. Germline V gene sequence: CDR1 SEHNR, CDR2 FQNEAQ (reference sequence). V was clipped by 7 bases and J by 0 bases; unmatched bases: 8. This CDR3 region has 17 residues. The DNA of the CDR3 is TGTGCCAGCACCACAGGGGGTCATAGCTCTGGGGCCAACGTCCTGACTTTC. It encodes CASTTGGHSSGANVLTF.

This chain links TRBV10-3 with TRBJ1-1; 10 nucleotides match TRBD1. With V trimmed by 7 bases and J by 3 bases, 20 bases remained unmatched. The CDR3 runs 19 residues. Looked up from germline, CDR1 is ENHRY and CDR2 is SYGVKD. The CDR3 DNA reads as TGTGCCATCAACGCGAGGGGAGTGGGACAGGGGCTTTGGGACACTGAAGCTTTCTTT. Translated: CAINARGVGQGLWDTEAFF.

This clonotype was recorded a few times. The rearrangement joins TRBV7-2 to TRBJ2-3; a weak D match, TRBD1 (6 bases). V was shortened by 1 base and J by 2 bases, with 10 bases between the two germline ends. This CDR3 is built from 15 residues. The V gene's germline CDR1 is SGHTA and CDR2 FQGNSA. CDR3 nucleotide sequence: TGTGCCAGCAGCTTAGTCAGGGGATTCACAGATACGCAGTATTTT. This codes for CASSLVRGFTDTQYF.

The chain joins TRBV29-1 to TRBJ1-2, with TRBD1 matching over 9 bases. This CDR3 is built from 12 residues. The V segment lost 8 bases and the J segment 6 bases; nucleotides outside the gene matches: 7. CDR1 is SQVTM, CDR2 ANQGSEA, per germline. The DNA for the CDR3 is TGCAGCATTAGACAGGGGGTCCATGGCTACACCTTC. It specifies CSIRQGVHGYTF.

This clonotype was seen a handful of times. This chain uses TRBV27 with TRBJ2-7; D ambiguous. The V gene's germline CDR1 is MNHEY and CDR2 SMNVEV (reference sequence). This CDR3 has 13 residues. V was pared by 2 bases and J by 1 base, with 6 bases between. The CDR3 nucleotides read TGTGCCAGCAGTTTACAGGAGTCCTACGAGCAGTACTTC. Its protein is CASSLQESYEQYF.